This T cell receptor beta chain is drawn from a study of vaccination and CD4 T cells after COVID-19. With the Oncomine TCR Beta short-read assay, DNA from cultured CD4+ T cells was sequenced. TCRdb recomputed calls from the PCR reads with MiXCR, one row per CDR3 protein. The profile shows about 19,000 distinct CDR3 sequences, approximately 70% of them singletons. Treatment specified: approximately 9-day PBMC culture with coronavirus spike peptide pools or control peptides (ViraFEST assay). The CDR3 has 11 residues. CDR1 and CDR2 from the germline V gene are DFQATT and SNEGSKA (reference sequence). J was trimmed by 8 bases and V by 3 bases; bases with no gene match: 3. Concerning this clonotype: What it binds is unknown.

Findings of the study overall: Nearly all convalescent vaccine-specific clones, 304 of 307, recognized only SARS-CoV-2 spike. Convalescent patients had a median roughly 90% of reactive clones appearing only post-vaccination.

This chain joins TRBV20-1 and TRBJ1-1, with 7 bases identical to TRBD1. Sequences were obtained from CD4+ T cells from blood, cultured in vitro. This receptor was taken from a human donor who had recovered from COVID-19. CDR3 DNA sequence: TGCAGTGCTAGGAAGACAGGGGAAGCTTTCTTT. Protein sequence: CSARKTGEAFF.